These 21 T cell receptor beta chains share one sample of origin, sequenced in a study of early T cells in non-severe SARS-CoV-2 infection. TCRdb redid the calling of the 5' RACE reads with MiXCR, one entry per CDR3 protein. Among some 64,000 distinct CDR3 sequences, 18% were seen once, and the ten largest hold about 8.8%. This specimen was whole blood, taken at baseline. The receptors shown here come from an adult who was a healthcare worker with PCR-confirmed SARS-CoV-2 infection or an uninfected control (not recorded which).

The table lists this clonotype with a few counts. The V and J genes are TRBV19 and TRBJ2-7; maybe TRBD1 (6 bases). Germline loops: CDR1 LNHDA, CDR2 SQIVND (reference sequence). Trimming stripped 3 bases from V and 3 bases from J, with 18 bases between. The CDR3 extends over 16 amino acids. This CDR3 reads CASSMSGTRGVYEQYF. Here the CDR3 DNA reads TGTGCCAGTAGTATGTCCGGGACACGGGGAGTCTACGAGCAGTACTTC.

This clonotype turned up a few times. This chain joins TRBV5-6 and TRBJ2-4, with 12 positions matching TRBD1. There are 13 residues in the CDR3. CDR1 is SGHDT and CDR2 is YYEEEE in the germline V gene. The V segment lost 4 bases and the J segment 10 bases; nucleotides outside the gene matches: 3. The CDR3 loop is CASSRDRGQIQYF. In DNA, the CDR3 is TGTGCCAGCAGCCGGGACAGGGGGCAGATTCAGTACTTC.

This clonotype showed up many times. This chain links TRBV9 with TRBJ2-7; D ambiguous. There are 14 residues in the CDR3. Germline values: CDR1 SGDLS, CDR2 YYNGEE. V shed 0 bases and J shed 2 bases, with 9 bases lying between them. The CDR3 loop reads CASSVGPFTYEQYF. As DNA, the CDR3 is TGTGCCAGCAGCGTAGGACCCTTTACCTACGAGCAGTACTTC.

This clonotype has a handful of counts. This chain uses TRBV5-4 with TRBJ2-5; 7 positions agree with TRBD1. Germline V gene lookup returns CDR1 SGHNT and CDR2 YYREEE (reference sequence). V lost 4 bases to trimming and J lost 5 bases; unmatched junction nucleotides: 5. The CDR3 covers 13 residues. In nucleotides, the CDR3 is TGTGCCAGCAGCCTGGACAGGCGCGAGACCCAGTACTTC. Translating it yields CASSLDRRETQYF. Full variable domain (remainder filled in from reference TRBV5-4 and TRBJ2-5): ETGVTQSPTHLIKTRGQQVTLRCSSQSGHNTVSWYQQALGQGPQFIFQYYREEENGRGNFPPRFSGLQFPNYSSELNVNALELDDSALYLCASSLDRRETQYFGPGTRLLVL.

V usage is TRBV4-1 and J usage is TRBJ1-3; perhaps TRBD1 as D (5 bases). Germline loops: CDR1 MGHRA, CDR2 YSYEKL. The V end was cut by 2 bases, the J end by 4 bases, with 9 bases between. There are 14 residues in the CDR3. The CDR3 nucleotides read TGCGCCAGCAGCCAACCGGGGCAGGGAAACACCATATATTTT. It is translated as CASSQPGQGNTIYF.

The CDR3: CASSASGTFGDTQYF. Written as DNA, the CDR3 is TGTGCCAGCAGCGCTAGCGGTACGTTCGGAGATACGCAGTATTTT. The chain employs TRBV12-3 or TRBV12-4 and TRBJ2-3; 7 positions match TRBD2. There are 15 residues in the CDR3. The V segment lost 6 bases and the J segment 5 bases; nucleotides outside the gene matches: 11.

The CDR3 sequence is CASSYSRESSYEQYF. The CDR3 nucleotides read TGTGCCAGCAGTTACTCCCGGGAGAGCTCCTACGAGCAGTACTTC. V and J are TRBV6-5 and TRBJ2-7; a possible D gene is TRBD2 (6 bases). Germline V CDR1 and CDR2: MNHEY, SVGAGI. The V end lost 0 bases, the J end lost 0 bases, and 9 bases lay between the germline ends. The CDR3 has 15 residues.

V gene TRBV6-5 combines with J gene TRBJ2-7, with D perhaps being TRBD1 or TRBD2 (5 bases each). The CDR3 consists of 17 residues. Germline CDR1 is MNHEY and CDR2 is SVGAGI. Trimming took 4 bases from V and 4 from J, leaving 23 bases between them. CDR3 in amino acids: CASSLSSPGTSIYEQYF. CDR3 nucleotides: TGTGCCAGCAGTTTGAGCAGCCCCGGGACCAGCATATACGAGCAGTACTTC.

This clonotype was counted between two and nine times. V gene TRBV6-2 or TRBV6-3 combines with J gene TRBJ2-5, with TRBD1 identical over 9 bases. Germline V gene sequence: CDR1 MNHEY, CDR2 SVGEGT. The V gene end was trimmed by 6 bases and the J gene end by 6 bases; junction bases not matched to a gene: 2. The length of the CDR3 is 12 residues. The CDR3 spells CASRQGAKTQYF. The CDR3 DNA is TGTGCCAGCAGACAGGGGGCGAAGACCCAGTACTTC.

This clonotype was observed a handful of times. The chain links TRBV6-6 to TRBJ1-3; D is uncertain. Germline V lookup: CDR1 MNHNY, CDR2 SVGAGI (reference sequence). The CDR3 has 16 amino acids. V shed 2 bases and J shed 1 base, with 12 bases lying between them. CDR3 sequence (DNA): TGTGCCAGCAGTTACCTTGGCGGGTTGTCTGGAAACACCATATATTTT. Amino acids: CASSYLGGLSGNTIYF.

The chain recombines TRBV4-2 with TRBJ2-7, with TRBD2 matching over 11 bases. V was clipped by 2 bases and J by 4 bases; unmatched bases: 10. Germline V gene lookup returns CDR1 LGHNA and CDR2 YNFKEQ. The CDR3 is 17 amino acids. CDR3 DNA sequence: TGTGCCAGCAGCCAATCAACCGGGACTAGCGGCATGTACGAGCAGTACTTC. Translation gives CASSQSTGTSGMYEQYF.

The gene calls are TRBV3-1 and TRBJ2-3; D uncertain. The CDR3 loop spans 13 amino acids. Trimming left V 3 bases short and J 9 bases short, with 13 bases between. Germline assignment: CDR1 LGHDT and CDR2 YNNKEL (reference sequence). CDR3 loop: CASSHVILDTQYF. The CDR3, as DNA: TGTGCCAGCAGCCATGTAATTCTCGACACGCAGTATTTT.

The genes are TRBV28 and TRBJ1-5, with D unclear. Trimming removed 7 bases from V and 6 bases from J, with 16 bases in between. CDR1 and CDR2 (germline): MDHEN, SYDVKM. The CDR3 spans 14 residues. The CDR3 protein is CASTGLSGSQPQHF. DNA of the CDR3: TGTGCCAGCACCGGACTAAGCGGAAGTCAGCCCCAGCATTTT.

This clonotype has just a few counts. The V and J genes are TRBV7-2 and TRBJ1-1, with a tentative D call TRBD1 (6 bases). V shed 3 bases and J shed 6 bases, with 8 bases lying between them. Germline-derived CDR1 and CDR2 are SGHTA and FQGNSA. The CDR3 is 12 residues long. The CDR3 sequence is CASSFRTAEAFF. CDR3 nucleotide sequence: TGTGCCAGCAGCTTCCGGACAGCTGAAGCTTTCTTT.

This clonotype occurred many times. The V call is TRBV29-1, the J call TRBJ2-5; 8 bases align to TRBD1. Germline V gene data show CDR1 as SQVTM and CDR2 as ANQGSEA. This CDR3 spans 12 amino acids. Trimming removed 6 bases from V and 5 bases from J; junction bases left unmatched: 5. CDR3 DNA sequence: TGCAGCGTCGCCGGGACAGGCGAGACCCAGTACTTC. Translated, it gives CSVAGTGETQYF. Supplemented by reference TRBV29-1 and TRBJ2-5, the full variable domain reads SAVISQKPSRDICQRGTSLTIQCQVDSQVTMMFWYRQQPGQSLTLIATANQGSEATYESGFVIDKFPISRPNLTFSTLTVSNMSPEDSSIYLCSVAGTGETQYFGPGTRLLVL.

This clonotype was seen ten or more times. This chain joins TRBV4-1 and TRBJ1-1; D is unresolved. Germline loops: CDR1 MGHRA, CDR2 YSYEKL. This CDR3 contains 13 residues. V was trimmed by 0 bases and J by 5 bases, leaving 7 bases between them. The CDR3: CASSQEGWTEAFF. The CDR3 DNA sequence: TGCGCCAGCAGCCAAGAAGGGTGGACTGAAGCTTTCTTT.

The chain joins TRBV7-2 to TRBJ1-2, with D unclear. The V gene lost 1 base and the J gene lost 4 bases, with 16 bases spanning the gap. Looked up from germline, CDR1 is SGHTA and CDR2 is FQGNSA. The CDR3 loop spans 16 amino acids. CDR3: CASSLGLGTTAYGYTF. The CDR3 DNA is TGTGCCAGCAGCTTAGGACTGGGTACCACGGCCTATGGCTACACCTTC.

This clonotype was observed many times. The chain employs TRBV20-1 and TRBJ2-1; maybe TRBD2 (5 bases). Trimming took 0 bases from V and 6 from J, leaving 9 bases between them. The CDR3 has 13 amino acids. Germline-derived CDR1 and CDR2 are DFQATT and SNEGSKA (reference sequence). The CDR3 is CSARDPRGNEQFF. The CDR3 DNA reads TGCAGTGCTAGAGATCCTCGGGGCAATGAGCAGTTCTTC.

The chain has TRBV7-2 and TRBJ2-7; 9 bases are a match to TRBD2. The V gene's germline CDR1 is SGHTA and CDR2 FQGNSA. The CDR3 is 16 residues long. Trimming removed 2 bases from V and 4 bases from J; junction bases left unmatched: 9. CDR3 amino acids: CASSLQVRTSDYEQYF. The CDR3 coding sequence is TGTGCCAGCAGCTTACAGGTTCGGACTAGCGATTACGAGCAGTACTTC.

The chain combines TRBV6-5 with TRBJ2-1; 10 positions match TRBD1. This CDR3 spans 14 amino acids. Trimming took 7 bases from V and 8 from J; bases not matched to a gene: 8. Per germline, CDR1 MNHEY and CDR2 SVGAGI. CDR3 DNA: TGTGCCAGCAACGGACAGGGGGTTTCGGATGAGCAGTTCTTC. It encodes CASNGQGVSDEQFF.

This rearrangement joins TRBV11-3 to TRBJ2-3; 15 nucleotides match TRBD2. The germline V gene has CDR1 SGHNT and CDR2 YENEEA. V lost 4 bases to trimming and J lost 4 bases; unmatched junction nucleotides: 3. The CDR3 has 16 residues. The CDR3 coding sequence is TGTGCCAGCAGCTCCGGGACTAGCGGGAGGTCAGATACGCAGTATTTT. Residues: CASSSGTSGRSDTQYF.